The rows below give T cell receptor beta chains drawn from one sample of a study of OX40 agonist ivuxolimab in advanced cancers. Clones were read by immunoSEQ multiplex PCR, and TCRdb kept only the in-frame ones, dropping some. Of about 61,000 clones listed, 75% to 90% are singletons. Specimen: CD4+ or CD8+ T cells sorted from blood, collected in a trial of the OX40 agonist ivuxolimab. The receptors were sampled from an adult with an advanced solid tumor such as melanoma, head and neck, liver or kidney cancer. Both conserved end residues are part of each CDR3. D genes are given only for firm matches. Only some rows state a clone size, as once, few, many or a class for expanded clones.

d_call: -
v_call: TRBV7-8
j_call: TRBJ2-5
clone_size: -
cdr3_aa: CASSLLPRPQETQYF
cdr3_nt: TGTGCCAGCAGCTTACTGCCTAGACCACAAGAGACCCAGTACTTC

d_call: TRBD1
v_call: TRBV6-5
j_call: TRBJ2-7
clone_size: -
cdr3_aa: CASSYVGQGAYEQYF
cdr3_nt: TGTGCCAGCAGTTACGTGGGACAGGGGGCCTACGAGCAGTACTTC

d_call: -
v_call: TRBV13
j_call: TRBJ2-3
clone_size: -
cdr3_aa: CASSPGRSTDTQYF
cdr3_nt: TGTGCCAGCAGCCCGGGACGCAGCACAGATACGCAGTATTTT

d_call: -
v_call: TRBV19
j_call: TRBJ1-5
clone_size: -
cdr3_aa: CASSVGFHQPQHF
cdr3_nt: TGTGCCAGTAGCGTGGGTTTTCATCAGCCCCAGCATTTT

d_call: -
v_call: TRBV19
j_call: TRBJ1-6
clone_size: -
cdr3_aa: CASSPVDHSYNSPLHF
cdr3_nt: TGTGCCAGTAGCCCGGTCGATCACTCCTATAATTCACCCCTCCACTTT

d_call: -
v_call: TRBV27
j_call: TRBJ2-3
clone_size: -
cdr3_aa: CASSLAGGTDTQYF
cdr3_nt: TGTGCCAGCAGTTTAGCAGGGGGCACAGATACGCAGTATTTT

d_call: -
v_call: TRBV5-6
j_call: TRBJ1-3
clone_size: few
cdr3_aa: CASSLAGAGNTIYF
cdr3_nt: TGTGCCAGCAGCTTGGCCGGGGCGGGAAACACCATATATTTT

d_call: -
v_call: TRBV4-3
j_call: TRBJ2-1
clone_size: -
cdr3_aa: CASSQDLSGNEQFF
cdr3_nt: TGCGCCAGCAGCCAAGATCTCTCGGGCAATGAGCAGTTCTTC

d_call: -
v_call: TRBV19
j_call: TRBJ1-1
clone_size: -
cdr3_aa: CASSRGNTEAFF
cdr3_nt: TGTGCCAGTAGTCGGGGGAACACTGAAGCTTTCTTT

d_call: -
v_call: TRBV6-6
j_call: TRBJ1-5
clone_size: -
cdr3_aa: CASSPMGYQPQHF
cdr3_nt: TGTGCCAGCAGTCCGATGGGGTATCAGCCCCAGCATTTT

d_call: -
v_call: TRBV7-6
j_call: TRBJ2-7
clone_size: -
cdr3_aa: CASSSPSSYEQYF
cdr3_nt: TGTGCCAGCAGCTCCCCTTCCTCCTACGAGCAGTACTTC

d_call: -
v_call: TRBV15
j_call: TRBJ1-1
clone_size: -
cdr3_aa: CATSRDGSNPNTEAFF
cdr3_nt: TGTGCCACCAGCAGAGACGGAAGTAACCCGAACACTGAAGCTTTCTTT

d_call: -
v_call: TRBV6-1
j_call: TRBJ2-7
clone_size: -
cdr3_aa: CASSYGTPYEQYF
cdr3_nt: TGTGCCAGCTCCTACGGGACCCCCTACGAGCAGTACTTC

d_call: -
v_call: TRBV4-3
j_call: TRBJ1-1
clone_size: -
cdr3_aa: CASSQGRRSLNTEAFF
cdr3_nt: TGCGCCAGCAGCCAAGGAAGGAGAAGTCTGAACACTGAAGCTTTCTTT

d_call: -
v_call: TRBV15
j_call: TRBJ1-2
clone_size: -
cdr3_aa: CATSDRTAANYGYTF
cdr3_nt: TGTGCCACCAGCGACCGGACAGCCGCTAACTATGGCTACACCTTC

d_call: -
v_call: TRBV14
j_call: TRBJ2-3
clone_size: -
cdr3_aa: CASSQIGRALGADTQYF
cdr3_nt: TGTGCCAGCAGCCAAATCGGTAGGGCCCTCGGGGCAGATACGCAGTATTTT

d_call: TRBD2
v_call: TRBV11-3
j_call: TRBJ2-1
clone_size: -
cdr3_aa: CASSITSGSSYNEQFF
cdr3_nt: TGTGCCAGCAGCATTACTAGCGGGAGCTCCTACAATGAGCAGTTCTTC

d_call: -
v_call: TRBV15
j_call: TRBJ1-4
clone_size: -
cdr3_aa: CATSDRDWGEKLFF
cdr3_nt: TGTGCCACCAGCGACCGGGACTGGGGCGAAAAACTGTTTTTT

d_call: -
v_call: TRBV4-1
j_call: TRBJ2-4
clone_size: -
cdr3_aa: CASSQAGTLNIQYF
cdr3_nt: TGCGCCAGCAGCCAAGCCGGGACGCTCAACATTCAGTACTTC

d_call: TRBD2
v_call: TRBV27
j_call: TRBJ2-3
clone_size: -
cdr3_aa: CASSLIAGLSREDTQYF
cdr3_nt: TGTGCCAGCAGTTTAATAGCGGGACTGAGTCGGGAAGATACGCAGTATTTT

d_call: -
v_call: TRBV29-1
j_call: TRBJ2-4
clone_size: -
cdr3_aa: CSVRDRSEYF
cdr3_nt: TGCAGCGTCCGGGACCGCTCGGAGTACTTC

d_call: -
v_call: TRBV7-6
j_call: TRBJ1-2
clone_size: -
cdr3_aa: CASSSSGGPYNYGYTF
cdr3_nt: TGTGCCAGCAGCTCCAGTGGAGGACCTTATAACTATGGCTACACCTTC

d_call: -
v_call: TRBV9
j_call: TRBJ2-2
clone_size: -
cdr3_aa: CASSVGASGAGELFF
cdr3_nt: TGTGCCAGCAGCGTAGGGGCCAGTGGAGCCGGGGAGCTGTTTTTT

d_call: -
v_call: TRBV6-5
j_call: TRBJ2-7
clone_size: -
cdr3_aa: CASSYFSGPTYEQYF
cdr3_nt: TGTGCCAGCAGTTATTTTTCTGGACCGACGTACGAGCAGTACTTC

d_call: TRBD2
v_call: TRBV7-9
j_call: TRBJ2-7
clone_size: -
cdr3_aa: CASNSGSYEQYF
cdr3_nt: TGTGCCAGCAACAGCGGGAGCTACGAGCAGTACTTC

d_call: -
v_call: TRBV27
j_call: TRBJ2-1
clone_size: -
cdr3_aa: CASSLRAPEYNEQFF
cdr3_nt: TGTGCCAGCAGTTTACGGGCCCCAGAGTACAATGAGCAGTTCTTC

d_call: -
v_call: TRBV4-1
j_call: TRBJ1-5
clone_size: -
cdr3_aa: CASSQGSLGQPQHF
cdr3_nt: TGCGCCAGCAGCCAAGGCTCCCTGGGACAGCCCCAGCATTTT

d_call: -
v_call: TRBV4-1
j_call: TRBJ2-1
clone_size: -
cdr3_aa: CASSQFSGGTNEQFF
cdr3_nt: TGCGCCAGCAGCCAGTTCAGCGGAGGTACCAATGAGCAGTTCTTC

d_call: TRBD2
v_call: TRBV4-1
j_call: TRBJ2-7
clone_size: -
cdr3_aa: CASSPQREGLYEQYF
cdr3_nt: TGCGCCAGCAGCCCCCAGCGGGAGGGCCTATACGAGCAGTACTTC

d_call: -
v_call: TRBV27
j_call: TRBJ2-1
clone_size: -
cdr3_aa: CASSLYIESSYNEQFF
cdr3_nt: TGTGCCAGCAGTTTATACATCGAGAGCTCCTACAATGAGCAGTTCTTC

d_call: -
v_call: TRBV28
j_call: TRBJ1-5
clone_size: -
cdr3_aa: CASTPIQGLRQPQHF
cdr3_nt: TGTGCCAGCACTCCTATCCAGGGATTAAGGCAGCCCCAGCATTTT

d_call: -
v_call: TRBV28
j_call: TRBJ1-1
clone_size: -
cdr3_aa: CASSLTGIPMNTEAFF
cdr3_nt: TGTGCCAGCAGTTTAACGGGGATACCAATGAACACTGAAGCTTTCTTT

d_call: -
v_call: TRBV7-9
j_call: TRBJ1-2
clone_size: -
cdr3_aa: CASSPGSKGEGYTF
cdr3_nt: TGTGCCAGCAGCCCAGGGTCGAAGGGTGAGGGCTACACCTTC

d_call: TRBD2
v_call: TRBV28
j_call: TRBJ2-1
clone_size: -
cdr3_aa: CASSLLLAGGYNEQFF
cdr3_nt: TGTGCCAGCAGTTTGTTATTAGCGGGGGGTTACAATGAGCAGTTCTTC

d_call: TRBD2
v_call: TRBV9
j_call: TRBJ2-3
clone_size: -
cdr3_aa: CASSVLAEGTDTQYF
cdr3_nt: TGTGCCAGCAGCGTTCTAGCGGAAGGCACAGATACGCAGTATTTT

d_call: -
v_call: TRBV28
j_call: TRBJ1-3
clone_size: -
cdr3_aa: CASSSRGSGNTIYF
cdr3_nt: TGTGCCAGCAGCTCTAGGGGCTCTGGAAACACCATATATTTT

d_call: -
v_call: TRBV7-9
j_call: TRBJ2-3
clone_size: -
cdr3_aa: CASSFPSTDTQYF
cdr3_nt: TGTGCCAGCAGCTTCCCTAGCACAGATACGCAGTATTTT

d_call: -
v_call: TRBV7-8
j_call: TRBJ1-2
clone_size: -
cdr3_aa: CASSLAQGPYEGGYTF
cdr3_nt: TGTGCCAGCAGCTTAGCTCAGGGCCCGTACGAAGGCGGCTACACCTTC

d_call: TRBD2
v_call: TRBV5-6
j_call: TRBJ2-7
clone_size: -
cdr3_aa: CASSLGLADSYEQYF
cdr3_nt: TGTGCCAGCAGCTTGGGACTAGCAGACTCCTACGAGCAGTACTTC

d_call: -
v_call: TRBV5-1
j_call: TRBJ1-4
clone_size: -
cdr3_aa: CASSLAPQEKLFF
cdr3_nt: TGCGCCAGCAGCTTGGCCCCTCAGGAAAAACTGTTTTTT

d_call: -
v_call: TRBV6-1
j_call: TRBJ1-1
clone_size: -
cdr3_aa: CASSDYTDEAFF
cdr3_nt: TGTGCCAGCAGTGATTATACAGATGAAGCTTTCTTT

d_call: -
v_call: TRBV6-6
j_call: TRBJ2-5
clone_size: -
cdr3_aa: CASSYHGKETQYF
cdr3_nt: TGTGCCAGCAGTTACCACGGAAAAGAGACCCAGTACTTC

d_call: -
v_call: TRBV6-6
j_call: TRBJ2-7
clone_size: -
cdr3_aa: CASSYSSRVDEQYF
cdr3_nt: TGTGCCAGCAGTTACTCGTCGCGTGTGGACGAGCAGTACTTC

d_call: -
v_call: TRBV7-9
j_call: TRBJ2-3
clone_size: -
cdr3_aa: CASSPPLIQDTQYF
cdr3_nt: TGTGCCAGCAGCCCACCCTTGATACAAGATACGCAGTATTTT

d_call: TRBD2
v_call: TRBV7-2
j_call: TRBJ2-7
clone_size: -
cdr3_aa: CASSYLAGDYEQYF
cdr3_nt: TGTGCCAGCAGCTACTTAGCGGGAGATTACGAGCAGTACTTC

d_call: -
v_call: TRBV27
j_call: TRBJ1-5
clone_size: -
cdr3_aa: CASSFRVNQPQHF
cdr3_nt: TGTGCCAGCAGTTTTAGGGTCAATCAGCCCCAGCATTTT

d_call: -
v_call: TRBV13
j_call: TRBJ2-1
clone_size: -
cdr3_aa: CASSLTRDPYNEQFF
cdr3_nt: TGTGCCAGCAGCTTAACTCGGGATCCCTACAATGAGCAGTTCTTC

d_call: -
v_call: TRBV13
j_call: TRBJ2-1
clone_size: -
cdr3_aa: CASSYGGSSYNEQFF
cdr3_nt: TGTGCCAGCAGCTACGGGGGTAGCTCCTACAATGAGCAGTTCTTC

d_call: -
v_call: TRBV7-8
j_call: TRBJ2-7
clone_size: -
cdr3_aa: CASSLVSKGGEQYF
cdr3_nt: TGTGCCAGCAGCTTAGTTTCCAAGGGAGGCGAGCAGTACTTC

d_call: -
v_call: TRBV4-3
j_call: TRBJ2-2
clone_size: -
cdr3_aa: CASSQDRGSVRRGPTGELFF
cdr3_nt: TGCGCCAGCAGCCAAGATAGGGGATCAGTCAGGAGGGGGCCCACCGGGGAGCTGTTTTTT

d_call: TRBD2
v_call: TRBV6-1
j_call: TRBJ2-2
clone_size: -
cdr3_aa: CASSSSGRTGELFF
cdr3_nt: TGTGCCAGCAGCTCTAGCGGGAGGACCGGGGAGCTGTTTTTT

d_call: TRBD1
v_call: TRBV9
j_call: TRBJ2-1
clone_size: -
cdr3_aa: CASSVGTGVEQFF
cdr3_nt: TGTGCCAGCAGCGTCGGGACAGGGGTTGAGCAGTTCTTC

d_call: TRBD2
v_call: TRBV7-6
j_call: TRBJ2-7
clone_size: -
cdr3_aa: CASSLGESGTTYEQYF
cdr3_nt: TGTGCCAGCAGCTTAGGGGAAAGCGGGACTACCTACGAGCAGTACTTC

d_call: -
v_call: TRBV19
j_call: TRBJ2-7
clone_size: -
cdr3_aa: CASSPFGAYEQYF
cdr3_nt: TGTGCCAGTAGCCCTTTTGGAGCGTACGAGCAGTACTTC

d_call: -
v_call: TRBV12-5
j_call: TRBJ2-2
clone_size: -
cdr3_aa: CASGLVVYRGNTGELFF
cdr3_nt: TGTGCTAGTGGTTTGGTAGTTTACCGGGGCAACACCGGGGAGCTGTTTTTT

d_call: -
v_call: TRBV30
j_call: TRBJ2-3
clone_size: -
cdr3_aa: CAWSPGQEETDTQYF
cdr3_nt: TGTGCCTGGAGTCCCGGACAAGAGGAAACAGATACGCAGTATTTT

d_call: -
v_call: TRBV13
j_call: TRBJ2-1
clone_size: -
cdr3_aa: CASSLRINEQFF
cdr3_nt: TGTGCCAGCAGCTTAAGAATCAATGAGCAGTTCTTC

d_call: -
v_call: TRBV5-1
j_call: TRBJ2-7
clone_size: -
cdr3_aa: CASSSMGTPYEQYF
cdr3_nt: TGTGCCAGCAGCTCCATGGGGACACCCTACGAGCAGTACTTC

d_call: TRBD1
v_call: TRBV19
j_call: TRBJ1-5
clone_size: once
cdr3_aa: CASSTGQGFYSNQPQHF
cdr3_nt: TGTGCCAGTAGTACGGGACAGGGGTTCTATAGCAATCAGCCCCAGCATTTT

d_call: -
v_call: TRBV10-3
j_call: TRBJ2-7
clone_size: -
cdr3_aa: CAISESDRPYEQYF
cdr3_nt: TGTGCCATCAGTGAAAGTGACAGGCCCTACGAGCAGTACTTC